The present TCR beta chain was sequenced within a study of shared clonotypes between healthy human individuals. This clone was seen more than once but under ten times. Other DNA sequences of this sample code for an identical CDR3. Trimming shortened V by 8 bases and J by 1 base, and 9 bases separated the two germline ends. The CDR3 extends over 12 amino acids. Germline loops: CDR1 SNHLY, CDR2 FYNNEI. Produced via immunoSEQ multiplex PCR; TCRdb's table is partial and in-frame only. The sample has approximately 2.5 million clones, 80% to 95% seen once. The sequenced material came from naive CD4+ T cells from PBMCs. Subset specified: CD45RA+ positively selected. The receptor comes from a man between 18 and 29 years old in good health. Some clones in this sample may be carry-over from other donors' samples. The V call is TRBV2, the J call TRBJ2-7; tentatively, D is TRBD1 or TRBD2 (5 bases each). The CDR3 protein is CASSGPSYEQYF. The CDR3 region has the DNA TGTGCCAGCTCGGGGCCGTCCTACGAGCAGTACTTC.